This T cell receptor beta chain was identified in a study of T cell responses to AZD1222 COVID-19 vaccine. The study, taken as a whole, reports: Sampling captured repertoires only after the peak T cell response. Across spike, vaccine-associated CD4 TCRs were found, dominant at 160-218 and 743-854. Vaccination with two AZD1222 doses was followed by a rise in Spike-specific TCR breadth and depth. Donors in the cohort were predominantly white British and more often female, and clonal diversity was possibly underestimated.

Points on this clone: Its antigen is still unknown.

Trimming took 1 base from V and 4 from J, leaving 6 bases between them. Germline V gene sequence: CDR1 SEHNR, CDR2 FQNEAQ (reference sequence). This CDR3 has 13 residues. The assay was immunoSEQ multiplex PCR, and TCRdb's table has in-frame clones only and misses some. The sample includes around 200,000 clones, 85% to 90% of them seen just once. The chain carries TRBV7-9 and TRBJ2-3, with D uncertain. The TCR was taken from an adult in good health. The specimen comprised peripheral blood, sampled on day 0 of AZD1222 vaccination. DNA of the CDR3: TGTGCCAGCAGCTTAGAACGGGCAGATACGCAGTATTTT. Protein product: CASSLERADTQYF.